These T cell receptor beta chains were read from a single sample in a study of T cell responses to AZD1222 COVID-19 vaccine. The data were produced by immunoSEQ multiplex PCR, yet TCRdb's version contains in-frame clones alone and is incomplete. The sample consists of some 140,000 clones, 93% of them appearing once. Sample: peripheral blood, taken on day 0 of AZD1222 vaccination. These receptors originate from an adult in good health. CDR3s include the opening cysteine and the closing phenylalanine or tryptophan. D genes are given only for firm matches. A row's size may be missing; if present it is once, few, many or a size class.

D gene: NA
V gene: TRBV19
J gene: TRBJ2-5
clone size: NA
CDR3 DNA: TGTGCCAGTAGTATACAGGACCCCAGGGGAATAGAGACCCAGTACTTC
CDR3 protein: CASSIQDPRGIETQYF

D gene: NA
V gene: TRBV10-3
J gene: TRBJ1-1
clone size: NA
CDR3 DNA: TGTGCCATCAGAGATAGGCCCGCGGGGGCGGACACTGAAGCTTTCTTT
CDR3 protein: CAIRDRPAGADTEAFF

D gene: NA
V gene: TRBV19
J gene: TRBJ1-3
clone size: NA
CDR3 DNA: TGTGCCAGTAGTACAACAGGTGATTTCGGCACCATATATTTT
CDR3 protein: CASSTTGDFGTIYF

D gene: NA
V gene: TRBV6-1
J gene: TRBJ1-4
clone size: NA
CDR3 DNA: TGTGCCAGCAGTGAAATAGACGTCTCAAATGAAAAACTGTTTTTT
CDR3 protein: CASSEIDVSNEKLFF

D gene: TRBD2
V gene: TRBV27
J gene: TRBJ2-1
clone size: NA
CDR3 DNA: TGTGCCAGCAGTTCCACCGCGGGGGGTTACAATGAGCAGTTCTTC
CDR3 protein: CASSSTAGGYNEQFF

D gene: NA
V gene: TRBV6-4
J gene: TRBJ1-5
clone size: NA
CDR3 DNA: TGTGCCAGCATTAGGAGGGTCTATCAGCCCCAGCATTTT
CDR3 protein: CASIRRVYQPQHF

D gene: TRBD1
V gene: TRBV6-5
J gene: TRBJ2-6
clone size: NA
CDR3 DNA: TGTGCCAGCAGTTCGACAGGGGCTGGGGCCAACGTCCTGACTTTC
CDR3 protein: CASSSTGAGANVLTF

D gene: NA
V gene: TRBV11-2
J gene: TRBJ2-2
clone size: NA
CDR3 DNA: TGTGCCAGCAGCTTAGTCGGAGCAGCCGCGAACACCGGGGAGCTGTTTTTT
CDR3 protein: CASSLVGAAANTGELFF

D gene: TRBD1
V gene: TRBV11-2
J gene: TRBJ1-5
clone size: NA
CDR3 DNA: TGTGCCAGCAGCCCCGACAGGGAGTCATATCGGCCCCAGCATTTT
CDR3 protein: CASSPDRESYRPQHF

D gene: TRBD1
V gene: TRBV6-6
J gene: TRBJ1-1
clone size: NA
CDR3 DNA: TGTGCCAGCAGTTACCACACAACAGGGGGCATCACTGAAGCTTTCTTT
CDR3 protein: CASSYHTTGGITEAFF

D gene: NA
V gene: TRBV19
J gene: TRBJ1-5
clone size: NA
CDR3 DNA: TGTGCCAGTAGTATAAGAGGCAGGGTCAATCAGCCCCAGCATTTT
CDR3 protein: CASSIRGRVNQPQHF

D gene: NA
V gene: TRBV11-2
J gene: TRBJ1-1
clone size: NA
CDR3 DNA: TGTGCCAGCACCCTAGACAGCTACACTGAAGCTTTCTTT
CDR3 protein: CASTLDSYTEAFF

D gene: NA
V gene: TRBV2
J gene: TRBJ1-4
clone size: NA
CDR3 DNA: TGTGCCAGCAACCCAAAACAGGTTTCTAATGAAAAACTGTTTTTT
CDR3 protein: CASNPKQVSNEKLFF

D gene: NA
V gene: TRBV7-2
J gene: TRBJ1-1
clone size: NA
CDR3 DNA: TGTGCCAGCAGCTACGGACTGCAGAACACTGAAGCTTTCTTT
CDR3 protein: CASSYGLQNTEAFF

D gene: NA
V gene: TRBV9
J gene: TRBJ1-2
clone size: once
CDR3 DNA: TGTGCCAGCAGCGACAGGGACCGACTTTCGGGCTACACCTTC
CDR3 protein: CASSDRDRLSGYTF

D gene: NA
V gene: TRBV11-3
J gene: TRBJ2-3
clone size: NA
CDR3 DNA: TGTGCCAGCAGCTTACACCCCCCGGGTGGTGGAGGTACGCAGTATTTT
CDR3 protein: CASSLHPPGGGGTQYF

D gene: NA
V gene: TRBV4-2
J gene: TRBJ2-1
clone size: once
CDR3 DNA: TGTGCCAGCAGCCAAGATTGGTCACGGGGGCGTCTTAGGAGCTCCTACAATGAGCAGTTCTTC
CDR3 protein: CASSQDWSRGRLRSSYNEQFF

D gene: NA
V gene: TRBV7-2
J gene: TRBJ1-1
clone size: NA
CDR3 DNA: TGTGCCAGCAGCTTAGTCGGGGCCTCTTTGAGCACTGAAGCTTTCTTT
CDR3 protein: CASSLVGASLSTEAFF

D gene: NA
V gene: TRBV6-5
J gene: TRBJ2-7
clone size: NA
CDR3 DNA: TGTGCCAGCAGTTATCGGACAGCCTCCTACGAGCAGTACTTC
CDR3 protein: CASSYRTASYEQYF

D gene: TRBD1
V gene: TRBV2
J gene: TRBJ1-2
clone size: NA
CDR3 DNA: TGTGCCAGCAGTGAAGTAGGCTTCCGGGACAGAACTATCTATGGCTACACCTTC
CDR3 protein: CASSEVGFRDRTIYGYTF

D gene: NA
V gene: TRBV7-9
J gene: TRBJ1-5
clone size: NA
CDR3 DNA: TGTGCCAGCAGCTTAGGGATGGTGGAGCCCCAGCATTTT
CDR3 protein: CASSLGMVEPQHF

D gene: TRBD1
V gene: TRBV6-5
J gene: TRBJ1-5
clone size: NA
CDR3 DNA: TGTGCCAGCAGGTCGCAGGGGGCTGGGAATCAGCCCCAGCATTTT
CDR3 protein: CASRSQGAGNQPQHF

D gene: TRBD1
V gene: TRBV19
J gene: TRBJ1-1
clone size: NA
CDR3 DNA: TGTGCCACTACGAGACAGGGTTGGGCTTTCTTT
CDR3 protein: CATTRQGWAFF

D gene: NA
V gene: TRBV15
J gene: TRBJ1-2
clone size: NA
CDR3 DNA: TGTGCCACCAGCAGAGATAGCAGGGACCACACCTTC
CDR3 protein: CATSRDSRDHTF

D gene: NA
V gene: TRBV21-1
J gene: TRBJ1-1
clone size: once
CDR3 DNA: TGTGCCAGCAGCAAGGGTCAGAGGGACACTGAAGCTTTCTTT
CDR3 protein: CASSKGQRDTEAFF

D gene: TRBD1
V gene: TRBV7-9
J gene: TRBJ2-7
clone size: few
CDR3 DNA: TGTGCCAGCAGCTTAAGGGGACAGGGGCACGAGCAGTACTTC
CDR3 protein: CASSLRGQGHEQYF

D gene: NA
V gene: TRBV7-9
J gene: TRBJ2-2
clone size: NA
CDR3 DNA: TGTGCCAGCGACTTCGTCGGGGGGCCTAACACCGGGGAGCTGTTTTTT
CDR3 protein: CASDFVGGPNTGELFF

D gene: NA
V gene: TRBV6-5
J gene: TRBJ1-2
clone size: NA
CDR3 DNA: TGTGCCAGCAGTTACATGAGCCAGAATAACTATGGCTACACCTTC
CDR3 protein: CASSYMSQNNYGYTF

D gene: TRBD1
V gene: TRBV24-1
J gene: TRBJ2-7
clone size: NA
CDR3 DNA: TGTGCCACCACGGCTCGGACAGGGTCCTACGAGCAGTACTTC
CDR3 protein: CATTARTGSYEQYF

D gene: NA
V gene: TRBV3-1/TRBV3-2
J gene: TRBJ1-1
clone size: NA
CDR3 DNA: TGTGCCAGCAGCCAAAACACCGCGAACACTGAAGCTTTCTTT
CDR3 protein: CASSQNTANTEAFF

D gene: NA
V gene: TRBV9
J gene: TRBJ1-1
clone size: NA
CDR3 DNA: TGTGCCAGCAGCGCAGACATCTCGATGAACACTGAAGCTTTCTTT
CDR3 protein: CASSADISMNTEAFF

D gene: TRBD2
V gene: TRBV9
J gene: TRBJ2-1
clone size: NA
CDR3 DNA: TGTGCCAGCAGCGTAGTGACTAGCGGGGGAAACAATGAGCAGTTCTTC
CDR3 protein: CASSVVTSGGNNEQFF

D gene: TRBD2
V gene: TRBV7-2
J gene: TRBJ2-1
clone size: NA
CDR3 DNA: TGTGCCAGCAGCCTTAGCGGGGGGGCGTACAATGAGCAGTTCTTC
CDR3 protein: CASSLSGGAYNEQFF

D gene: TRBD1
V gene: TRBV19
J gene: TRBJ2-7
clone size: once
CDR3 DNA: TGTGCCAGTAGTACGAAAGGGGGCCAGAACTACGAGCAGTACTTC
CDR3 protein: CASSTKGGQNYEQYF

D gene: TRBD1
V gene: TRBV7-8
J gene: TRBJ1-1
clone size: NA
CDR3 DNA: TGTGCCAGCAGCTCAGGACAGGGGGCGGACACTGAAGCTTTCTTT
CDR3 protein: CASSSGQGADTEAFF

D gene: NA
V gene: TRBV3-1/TRBV3-2
J gene: TRBJ1-2
clone size: NA
CDR3 DNA: TGTGCCAGCAGCCCCTCACAGGGTCCAACCTATGGCTACACCTTC
CDR3 protein: CASSPSQGPTYGYTF

D gene: NA
V gene: TRBV18
J gene: TRBJ1-3
clone size: NA
CDR3 DNA: TGTGCCAGCTCACCACCGGCCAGGAGCTCTGGAAACACCATATATTTT
CDR3 protein: CASSPPARSSGNTIYF

D gene: NA
V gene: TRBV19
J gene: TRBJ1-5
clone size: NA
CDR3 DNA: TGTGCCAGTAGAACCGGACCCCCCTTCGATCAGCCCCAGCATTTT
CDR3 protein: CASRTGPPFDQPQHF

D gene: NA
V gene: TRBV2
J gene: TRBJ1-2
clone size: NA
CDR3 DNA: TGTGCCAGCAGGGCAGGCTATGGCTACACCTTC
CDR3 protein: CASRAGYGYTF

D gene: NA
V gene: TRBV6-6
J gene: TRBJ1-5
clone size: few
CDR3 DNA: TGTGCCAGCAGTTACGATCCAGGCGGACAGCCCCAGCATTTT
CDR3 protein: CASSYDPGGQPQHF

D gene: TRBD1
V gene: TRBV29-1
J gene: TRBJ1-1
clone size: NA
CDR3 DNA: TGCAGCGTTGTGGGGTCACAGGGGACTTACACTGAAGCTTTCTTT
CDR3 protein: CSVVGSQGTYTEAFF

D gene: NA
V gene: TRBV12-3/TRBV12-4
J gene: TRBJ1-1
clone size: once
CDR3 DNA: TGTGCCAGCGCTCTTAAGGCTGAAGCTTTCTTT
CDR3 protein: CASALKAEAFF

D gene: NA
V gene: TRBV11-2
J gene: TRBJ2-1
clone size: NA
CDR3 DNA: TGTGCCAGCAGCCACTACAATGAGCAGTTCTTC
CDR3 protein: CASSHYNEQFF

D gene: NA
V gene: TRBV3-1/TRBV3-2
J gene: TRBJ2-7
clone size: NA
CDR3 DNA: TGTGCCAGCAGCCAAGAATACCGATCCTACGAGCAGTACTTC
CDR3 protein: CASSQEYRSYEQYF

D gene: NA
V gene: TRBV18
J gene: TRBJ2-7
clone size: NA
CDR3 DNA: TGTGCCAGCTCACCACCGGGGCAGTCGGTCGCCGAGCAGTACTTC
CDR3 protein: CASSPPGQSVAEQYF

D gene: TRBD2
V gene: TRBV19
J gene: TRBJ2-1
clone size: once
CDR3 DNA: TGTGCCAGTAGTACTGTAGCTAGCGGGGGGCGGGGTGAGCAGTTCTTC
CDR3 protein: CASSTVASGGRGEQFF

D gene: NA
V gene: TRBV20-1
J gene: TRBJ1-1
clone size: NA
CDR3 DNA: TGCAGTGCTAGGACGGTTGTTGAAGCTTTCTTT
CDR3 protein: CSARTVVEAFF

D gene: NA
V gene: TRBV12-3/TRBV12-4
J gene: TRBJ1-2
clone size: NA
CDR3 DNA: TGTGCCAGCAGCCGGACAGAGAACTATGGCTACACCTTC
CDR3 protein: CASSRTENYGYTF

D gene: NA
V gene: TRBV11-2
J gene: TRBJ1-2
clone size: NA
CDR3 DNA: TGTGCCAGCAGCTTAGTTTCTAACTATGGCTACACCTTC
CDR3 protein: CASSLVSNYGYTF

D gene: TRBD1
V gene: TRBV28
J gene: TRBJ2-2
clone size: NA
CDR3 DNA: TGTGCCAGCAGGGGCCGGGACAGCACCGGGGAGCTGTTTTTT
CDR3 protein: CASRGRDSTGELFF